This entry is about one T cell receptor beta chain. The CDR3 is made up of 13 amino acids. The germline gives CDR1 SNHLY, CDR2 FYNNEI. Trimming removed 7 bases at V and 7 bases at J, with 17 bases between. The data stem from a study of OX40 agonist ivuxolimab in advanced cancers. Cycle 7 day 1, cycle 4 day 1, and baseline were the timepoints at which blood was sampled. Assay: immunoSEQ multiplex PCR; the TCRdb copy retains only in-frame clones and omits some. The profile covers about 150,000 clones, with 75% to 95% appearing a single time and less than 1.1% taken by the ten largest. The sequence derives from an adult with an advanced solid tumor such as melanoma, head and neck, liver or kidney cancer. The chain links TRBV2 to TRBJ2-7, with D maybe TRBD2 (5 bases). Sequencing used CD4+ or CD8+ T cells sorted from blood, obtained in a trial of the OX40 agonist ivuxolimab. The DNA for the CDR3 is TGTGCCAGCAAGGCTTTAGCGTCGGGGGAGCAGTACTTC. Protein product: CASKALASGEQYF.